These 26 T cell receptor beta chains originate from one sample sequenced in a study of Tregs in tolerant kidney transplant recipients. The nonmyeloablative bone marrow transplants came from related graft donors, with transient mixed chimerism. The data were produced by immunoSEQ multiplex PCR, yet TCRdb's version contains in-frame clones alone and is incomplete. The sample shows tens of thousands of clones, over 75% of them seen only once. The sequencing used CD4+ T cells from blood (PBMCs), collected 6 months after the transplant. The source of these receptors is a human patient who received a combined kidney and bone marrow transplant. Among the T cells, some may be from the graft donor.

The sample holds a few counts of this clone. This sequence joins TRBV5-4 and TRBJ2-1; 10 nucleotides align to TRBD2. Germline CDR1 reads SGHNT; CDR2 reads YYREEE (reference sequence). The junction had 8 bases not matched to a gene; V was cut back by 5 bases and J by 6 bases. The CDR3 has 15 residues. In nucleotides, the CDR3 is TGTGCCAGCAGACTGGGTGTAGCGGGAGGCAATGAGCAGTTCTTC. Encoded protein: CASRLGVAGGNEQFF.

The chain uses TRBV6-5 and TRBJ1-6; the D is unclear. CDR1 MNHEY and CDR2 SVGAGI come from the germline V gene. V was shortened by 2 bases and J by 9 bases, with 5 bases between the two germline ends. CDR3 length equals 12 residues. Here the CDR3 reads CASSYRGSPLHF. The DNA of the CDR3 is TGTGCCAGCAGTTACAGAGGTTCACCCCTCCACTTT.

The chain has TRBV5-1 and TRBJ2-4, with 7 positions matching TRBD1. The CDR3 loop spans 15 amino acids. The germline V gene encodes CDR1 SGHRS and CDR2 YFSETQ. V shed 3 bases and J 0 bases; nucleotides not matched to a gene: 3. Written as DNA, the CDR3 is TGCGCCAGCAGCTGGGACAGTGAAGCCAAAAACATTCAGTACTTC. As protein: CASSWDSEAKNIQYF.

The chain links TRBV11-1 to TRBJ2-6; 8 bases agree with TRBD1. The CDR3 contains 16 residues. CDR1 and CDR2 from the germline V gene are SGHAT and FQDESV (reference sequence). V shed 5 bases and J 3 bases; nucleotides not matched to a gene: 6. DNA for the CDR3: TGTGCCAGCAGCACCGGGACAGGTCGTGGGGCCAACGTCCTGACTTTC. It encodes CASSTGTGRGANVLTF.

This clone was found a few times. The rearrangement links TRBV11-3 to TRBJ1-1; D gene unclear. Germline V gives CDR1 SGHNT, CDR2 YENEEA. The CDR3 runs 17 residues. V shed 5 bases and J shed 4 bases, with 23 bases lying between them. The CDR3 DNA reads as TGTGCCAGCAGCCCTGGGGTATCGGGGTTTGGGCTCACTGAAGCTTTCTTT. Translating gives CASSPGVSGFGLTEAFF.

This rearrangement joins TRBV19 to TRBJ1-2, with TRBD1 matching over 9 bases. The junction had 8 bases not matched to a gene; V was cut back by 2 bases and J by 4 bases. Germline values: CDR1 LNHDA, CDR2 SQIVND (reference sequence). The CDR3 runs 16 residues. In DNA, the CDR3 is TGTGCCAGTAGTATAAGCGCGGGACAGGGTGCCTATGGCTACACCTTC. It specifies CASSISAGQGAYGYTF.

The chain employs TRBV27 and TRBJ2-7; 8 nucleotides agree with TRBD2. Germline CDR1 reads MNHEY; CDR2 reads SMNVEV (reference sequence). J lost 2 bases, V lost 6 bases, and 6 bases had no gene match. The CDR3 consists of 14 residues. Here the CDR3 reads CASSPRGGAYEQYF. In DNA form, the CDR3 reads TGTGCCAGCAGCCCCCGGGGGGGGGCCTACGAGCAGTACTTC.

This chain connects TRBV7-6 to TRBJ2-7; 11 bases agree with TRBD2. This CDR3 region has 19 residues. Germline loops: CDR1 SGHVS, CDR2 FNYEAQ. J gave up 1 base and V 10 bases, and 21 bases lay outside the gene matches. CDR3 nucleotides: TGTGCCATCGAAAAACCGTTACCCCCCACTAGCGGGAGTTCCTACGAGCAGTACTTC. Amino acids: CAIEKPLPPTSGSSYEQYF.

This clone was recorded a few times. The CDR3 sequence is CASSLDETEYEQYF. The CDR3, as DNA: TGTGCCAGCAGCTTAGATGAGACAGAATACGAGCAGTACTTC. The chain has TRBV7-9 and TRBJ2-7; a weak D match, TRBD1 (5 bases). This CDR3 contains 14 residues. Germline V lookup: CDR1 SEHNR, CDR2 FQNEAQ (reference sequence). The V gene lost 1 base and the J gene lost 4 bases, with 11 bases spanning the gap.

The chain links TRBV28 to TRBJ2-7, with a tentative D call TRBD2 (5 bases). Germline V gene sequence: CDR1 MDHEN, CDR2 SYDVKM. V was clipped by 1 base and J by 2 bases, with 6 bases between them. CDR3 length equals 13 residues. CDR3 nucleotide sequence: TGTGCCAGCAGTTTATACGGGACCTACGAGCAGTACTTC. This codes for CASSLYGTYEQYF.

V usage is TRBV9 and J usage is TRBJ2-7; 7 positions match TRBD2. The germline gives CDR1 SGDLS, CDR2 YYNGEE. V lost 0 bases, J lost 4 bases, and 4 bases stayed unmatched. The CDR3 covers 14 residues. This CDR3 is CASSVGGRPYEQYF. CDR3 in DNA: TGTGCCAGCAGCGTAGGCGGGAGACCTTACGAGCAGTACTTC.

The V and J genes are TRBV7-2 and TRBJ2-3; the D is unclear. The CDR3 covers 12 residues. Germline CDR1 reads SGHTA; CDR2 reads FQGNSA. V was cut by 5 bases and J by 3 bases, with 6 bases left in between. CDR3 bases: TGTGCCAGCAGCCGTCAGACAGATACGCAGTATTTT. It encodes CASSRQTDTQYF.

The rearrangement joins TRBV5-4 to TRBJ1-4; maybe TRBD1 (5 bases). Trimming shortened V by 4 bases and J by 0 bases, and 10 bases separated the two germline ends. Germline-derived CDR1 and CDR2 are SGHNT and YYREEE (reference sequence). The CDR3 consists of 15 residues. The DNA for the CDR3 is TGTGCCAGCAGCCCTGGGGGGGCAACTAATGAAAAACTGTTTTTT. Translation: CASSPGGATNEKLFF.

This chain links TRBV4-1 with TRBJ1-2; D is uncertain. Germline assignment: CDR1 MGHRA and CDR2 YSYEKL. This CDR3 has 16 amino acids. Trimming cost V 0 bases and J 1 base, with 12 bases left between them. The DNA for the CDR3 is TGCGCCAGCAGCCAAGATTATGGGAGTGGTAACTATGGCTACACCTTC. Translation gives CASSQDYGSGNYGYTF.

The V call is TRBV11-2, the J call TRBJ2-5, with 10 nucleotides matching TRBD1. The V gene's germline CDR1 is SGHAT and CDR2 FQNNGV. The junction had 6 bases not matched to a gene; V was cut back by 5 bases and J by 3 bases. The CDR3 is 15 residues long. This CDR3 is CASSPRGTGEETQYF. DNA for the CDR3: TGTGCCAGCAGCCCTAGGGGGACAGGGGAAGAGACCCAGTACTTC. Full variable domain (rest looked up from reference TRBV11-2 and TRBJ2-5): EAGVAQSPRYKIIEKRQSVAFWCNPISGHATLYWYQQILGQGPKLLIQFQNNGVVDDSQLPKDRFSAERLKGVDSTLKIQPAKLEDSAVYLCASSPRGTGEETQYFGPGTRLLVL.

The V gene is TRBV7-2, the J gene TRBJ2-7; D uncertain. V dropped 3 bases and J dropped 0 bases, with 9 bases sitting between them. The CDR3 length is 14 residues. Germline V gives CDR1 SGHTA, CDR2 FQGNSA. DNA of the CDR3: TGTGCCAGCAGCTTGCTCCTAAGCTCCTACGAGCAGTACTTC. Amino acids: CASSLLLSSYEQYF.

This chain links TRBV29-1 with TRBJ1-2, with a tentative D call TRBD1 (5 bases). The germline gives CDR1 SQVTM, CDR2 ANQGSEA. The V and J ends lost 4 bases and 7 bases respectively, with 28 bases between them. This CDR3 is 17 amino acids long. The CDR3 is CSVVRPVEGRSRGGYTF. CDR3 in DNA: TGCAGCGTTGTTAGGCCCGTGGAGGGGAGGTCTCGGGGTGGCTACACCTTC.

V is TRBV6-5 and J is TRBJ1-3, with 9 bases identical to TRBD1. V was clipped by 5 bases and J by 9 bases; unmatched bases: 8. Per germline, CDR1 MNHEY and CDR2 SVGAGI. The CDR3 runs to 14 residues. The DNA of the CDR3 is TGTGCCAGCAGTCAACCGGGACAGGGTGGCACCATATATTTT. Translated: CASSQPGQGGTIYF.

The chain recombines TRBV7-9 with TRBJ2-5; no firm D call. The better agreement between TRBJ2-7 and the DNA end casts doubt on the J call. CDR1 and CDR2 from the germline V gene are SEHNR and FQNEAQ (reference sequence). This CDR3 contains 14 residues. CDR3 sequence reads: CASSLAAPSYEQYF. The CDR3 nucleotides are TGTGCCAGCAGCTTAGCTGCCCCCTCCTACGAGCAGTACTTC.

V and J are TRBV28 and TRBJ1-1; D is unresolved. The germline V gene encodes CDR1 MDHEN and CDR2 SYDVKM. Trimming took 3 bases from V and 5 from J, leaving 7 bases between them. The CDR3 runs to 12 residues. DNA for the CDR3: TGTGCCAGCAGTTTTCGTTTGACTGAAGCTTTCTTT. Protein sequence: CASSFRLTEAFF.

The V and J genes are TRBV14 and TRBJ2-1; D unresolved. This CDR3 has 12 residues. Trimming cost V 6 bases and J 4 bases, with 7 bases left between them. Germline V CDR1 and CDR2: SGHDN, FVKESK. CDR3: CASRRAYNEQFF. The CDR3, as DNA: TGTGCCAGCAGGCGCGCGTACAATGAGCAGTTCTTC.

This clone was observed once. The gene calls are TRBV30 and TRBJ1-1; D call uncertain. The V end lost 1 base, the J end lost 4 bases, and 4 bases lay between the germline ends. Germline CDR1 and CDR2: GTSNPN and SVGIG (reference sequence). This CDR3 has 11 residues. The CDR3 sequence: CAWSEPTEAFF. The DNA of the CDR3 is TGTGCCTGGAGTGAGCCCACTGAAGCTTTCTTT.

The CDR3 protein is CASSHLADYAYEQYF. Here the CDR3 DNA reads TGCGCCAGCAGCCACCTAGCGGATTATGCCTACGAGCAGTACTTC. V gene TRBV4-1 combines with J gene TRBJ2-7; TRBD2 matches 7 bases. The germline gives CDR1 MGHRA, CDR2 YSYEKL. V shed 3 bases and J 2 bases; nucleotides not matched to a gene: 7. The CDR3 runs 15 residues.

Here the CDR3 reads CALMRQRHQETQYF. CDR3 in DNA: TGTGCCCTAATGCGACAGCGTCACCAAGAGACCCAGTACTTC. The V and J genes are TRBV30 and TRBJ2-5; D perhaps matches TRBD1 (5 bases). The CDR3 runs to 14 residues. Trimming shortened V by 8 bases and J by 0 bases, and 16 bases separated the two germline ends. Germline lookup yields CDR1 GTSNPN and CDR2 SVGIG (reference sequence). Full variable domain (missing parts from reference TRBV30 and TRBJ2-5): SQTIHQWPATLVQPVGSPLSLECTVEGTSNPNLYWYRQAAGRGLQLLFYSVGIGQISSEVPQNLSASRPQDRQFILSSKKLLLSDSGFYLCALMRQRHQETQYFGPGTRLLVL.

V gene TRBV9 combines with J gene TRBJ1-2; 7 nucleotides match TRBD1. Germline V lookup: CDR1 SGDLS, CDR2 YYNGEE. The CDR3 is 14 amino acids. V lost 4 bases to trimming and J lost 8 bases; unmatched junction nucleotides: 11. Written as DNA, the CDR3 is TGTGCCAGCAGCCTCCAAGACAGGGCTGGCGGCTACACCTTC. This encodes CASSLQDRAGGYTF.

The chain recombines TRBV7-2 with TRBJ2-7; D perhaps matches TRBD2 (5 bases). The CDR3 totals 13 residues. In germline, CDR1 is SGHTA, CDR2 FQGNSA. The V gene lost 1 base and the J gene lost 4 bases, with 8 bases spanning the gap. This chain's CDR3 is CASSLEAEYEQYF. The DNA for the CDR3 is TGTGCCAGCAGCTTAGAAGCGGAATACGAGCAGTACTTC.